The 5 T cell receptor beta chains listed next were all sequenced from one sample in a study of human T cells and chemical hapten exposure. The time point here: patch test 1, 2 weeks after DPC sensitization. Sample treatment: therapeutic diphenylcyclopropenone sensitization with weekly scalp DPC. TCRdb re-derived calls from the RACE reads in MiXCR, one entry per CDR3 protein. The data hold some 120,000 distinct CDR3 sequences, with around 10% observed a single time. Sequencing used whole blood, obtained in connection with sensitization to the hapten diphenylcyclopropenone (DPC). The receptors come from a woman in her forties or fifties with alopecia areata. Some clones in this sample may be carry-over from other donors' samples.

A few counts support this clonotype. The chain links TRBV25-1 to TRBJ1-2; D unresolved. Germline CDR1 is MGHDK and CDR2 is SYGVNS. Trimming cost V 0 bases and J 3 bases, with 11 bases left between them. The CDR3 runs to 15 residues. The CDR3 region has the DNA TGTGCCAGCAGTGAATATACCCGGCCCTACTATGGCTACACCTTC. Translated: CASSEYTRPYYGYTF.

At least ten counts were recorded for this clonotype. The chain links TRBV20-1 to TRBJ2-7; 8 bases align to TRBD1. This CDR3 is 13 amino acids long. Per the germline V gene, CDR1 is DFQATT and CDR2 is SNEGSKA (reference sequence). V dropped 5 bases and J dropped 0; count of bases not matched to a gene: 3. The CDR3 protein is CSAPQGASYEQYF. The CDR3 DNA follows: TGCAGTGCTCCTCAGGGGGCCTCCTACGAGCAGTACTTC.

Comment on this clonotype: This may arise from a read error, as a much more abundant clone is one base away. V usage is TRBV29-1 and J usage is TRBJ1-2, with D perhaps matching TRBD1 (6 bases). Germline lookup yields CDR1 SQVTM and CDR2 ANQGSEA. The CDR3 length is 13 residues. CDR3 protein: CSIDLQGNYGYTF. The CDR3 DNA reads as TGCAGCATTGATCTTCAGGGGAACTATGGCTACACCTTC.

In this sample, this clonotype turned up many times. The CDR3 DNA follows: TGCAGCGTTGAAGAAGGGACCGGGACAGGGTTTGTGAACACTGAAGCTTTCTTT. This translates into CSVEEGTGTGFVNTEAFF. The V call is TRBV29-1, the J call TRBJ1-1, with 9 bases matching TRBD1. The junction had 11 bases not matched to a gene; V was cut back by 0 bases and J by 0 bases. The germline gives CDR1 SQVTM, CDR2 ANQGSEA. The CDR3 runs to 18 residues.

This clonotype was observed a handful of times. This chain links TRBV28 with TRBJ1-6, with 7 bases aligning to TRBD1. The CDR3 runs 13 residues. CDR1 is MDHEN and CDR2 is SYDVKM in the germline V gene. J gave up 8 bases and V 2 bases, and 0 bases lay outside the gene matches. In DNA form, the CDR3 reads TGTGCCAGCAGTTTACAGGGGGATTCACCCCTCCACTTT. Its protein product is CASSLQGDSPLHF.